The following is a TCR beta chain sequence with its context. Its antigen remains unidentified. The data belong to a study of cytomegalovirus exposure and HLA in healthy donors. Findings of the study overall: Among TCR beta chains, those listed as cytomegalovirus-associated numbered under 200. Looking again later, the authors saw that most CMV-associated TCR beta chains seemed HLA-restricted. A missense variant in DCLRE1C was later tied to TCR beta V- and J-gene trimming.

V shed 0 bases and J shed 6 bases, with 18 bases lying between them. Germline lookup yields CDR1 SGDLS and CDR2 YYNGEE. The CDR3 spans 17 residues. The study ran its PCR with 60 Vbeta and 13 Jbeta primers. Original analysis: Tens of millions of unique TCR beta chains, 10 million to 13 million of them shared, were counted by a later analysis. The protocol was immunoSEQ multiplex PCR, while the TCRdb copy is restricted to in-frame clones and leaves out a portion. V, J and clone size are taken as reported in that table, and D and trimming were inferred from the DNA itself. The data show roughly 170,000 clones, 80% seen once.

This rearrangement joins TRBV9 to TRBJ2-2; weak D call: TRBD2 (6 bases). The sequencing sample was made of PBMCs. The sequence came from a boy aged 10-17 years in good health and CMV-seronegative. CDR3 sequence: CASSVGRGPQAAGELFF. CDR3 DNA sequence: TGTGCCAGCAGCGTAGGGCGGGGACCGCAAGCGGCCGGGGAGCTGTTTTTT.